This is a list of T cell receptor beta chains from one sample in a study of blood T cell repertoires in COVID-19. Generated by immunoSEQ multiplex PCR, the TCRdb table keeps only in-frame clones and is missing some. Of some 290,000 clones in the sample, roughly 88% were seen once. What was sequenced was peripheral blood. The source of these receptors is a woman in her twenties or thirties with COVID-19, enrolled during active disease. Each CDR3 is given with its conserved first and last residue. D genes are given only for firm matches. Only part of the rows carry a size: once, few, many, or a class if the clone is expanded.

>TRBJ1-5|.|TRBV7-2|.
CASSLAPGLNQPQHF
TGTGCCAGCAGCTTAGCGCCGGGACTTAACCAGCCCCAGCATTTT
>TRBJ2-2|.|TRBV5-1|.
CASSLEASGSTGELFF
TGCGCCAGCAGCTTGGAAGCCAGCGGAAGCACCGGGGAGCTGTTTTTT
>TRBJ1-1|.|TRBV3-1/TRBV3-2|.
CASSQASTGEAFF
TGTGCCAGCAGCCAAGCCTCAACAGGAGAAGCTTTCTTT
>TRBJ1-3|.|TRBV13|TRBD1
CASSLDRGVNTIYF
TGTGCCAGCAGCCTGGACAGGGGAGTAAACACCATATATTTT
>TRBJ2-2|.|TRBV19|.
CASSFGGFGTGELFF
TGTGCCAGTAGTTTTGGGGGGTTTGGCACCGGGGAGCTGTTTTTT
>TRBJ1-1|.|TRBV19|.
CASSIKWGDTEAFF
TGTGCCAGTAGTATAAAGTGGGGGGACACTGAAGCTTTCTTT
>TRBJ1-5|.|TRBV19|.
CASSIRQVSRGQPQHF
TGTGCCAGTAGTATACGACAGGTTTCAAGGGGTCAGCCCCAGCATTTT
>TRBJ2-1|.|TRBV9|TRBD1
CASSPNWGTDYNEQFF
TGTGCCAGCAGCCCCAACTGGGGGACAGACTACAATGAGCAGTTCTTC
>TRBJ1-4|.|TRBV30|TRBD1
CAWSVEGAPFNEKLFF
TGTGCCTGGAGTGTTGAGGGGGCCCCTTTCAATGAAAAACTGTTTTTT
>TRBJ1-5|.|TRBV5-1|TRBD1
CASSLAPDRGNQPQHF
TGCGCCAGCAGCTTGGCTCCAGACAGGGGCAACCAGCCCCAGCATTTT
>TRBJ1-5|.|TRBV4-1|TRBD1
CASSQSPGQGGQPQHF
TGCGCCAGCAGCCAATCTCCGGGACAGGGCGGTCAGCCCCAGCATTTT
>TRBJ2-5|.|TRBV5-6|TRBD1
CASSGQVGTGGWETQYF
TGTGCCAGCAGCGGCCAAGTAGGGACAGGGGGCTGGGAGACCCAGTACTTC
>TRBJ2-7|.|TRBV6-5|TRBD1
CASSSGGEYPYEQYF
TGTGCCAGCAGTTCAGGGGGCGAATATCCCTACGAGCAGTACTTC
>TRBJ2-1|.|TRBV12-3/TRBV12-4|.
CASSFWRDGEQFF
TGTGCCAGCAGTTTTTGGCGGGATGGTGAGCAGTTCTTC
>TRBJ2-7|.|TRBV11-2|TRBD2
CASSQLGLAGHYEQYF
TGTGCCAGCAGCCAGCTAGGACTAGCGGGCCACTACGAGCAGTACTTC
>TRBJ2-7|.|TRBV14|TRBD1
CASSQDWGTGRYF
TGTGCCAGCAGCCAAGACTGGGGGACAGGGAGATACTTC
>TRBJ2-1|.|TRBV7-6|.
CASSTTPPSLHNEQFF
TGTGCCAGCAGCACTACACCCCCCTCCCTCCACAATGAGCAGTTCTTC
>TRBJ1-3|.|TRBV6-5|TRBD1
CASSDRGHGNTIYF
TGTGCCAGCAGCGACAGGGGGCACGGAAACACCATATATTTT
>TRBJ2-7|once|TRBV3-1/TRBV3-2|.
CASSQVETYEQYF
TGTGCCAGCAGCCAAGTAGAAACCTACGAGCAGTACTTC
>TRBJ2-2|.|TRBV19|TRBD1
CASSTGGQGIFGELFF
TGTGCCAGTAGCACCGGGGGACAGGGAATATTTGGGGAGCTGTTTTTT
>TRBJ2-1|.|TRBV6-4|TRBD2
CASSRTILTSGIPNEQFF
TGTGCCAGCAGTCGAACAATTCTTACTAGCGGGATTCCCAATGAGCAGTTCTTC
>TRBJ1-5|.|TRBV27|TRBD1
CASSHGQGHQPQHF
TGTGCCAGCAGTCATGGACAGGGGCATCAGCCCCAGCATTTT
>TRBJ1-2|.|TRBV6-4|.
CASSAFGGYGYTF
TGTGCCAGCAGTGCCTTCGGCGGCTATGGCTACACCTTC
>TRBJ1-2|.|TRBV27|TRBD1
CASSFQGADGYTF
TGTGCCAGCAGTTTCCAGGGGGCGGATGGCTACACCTTC
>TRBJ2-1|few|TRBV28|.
CASSLPHYEQFF
TGTGCCAGCAGTTTACCGCACTATGAGCAGTTCTTC
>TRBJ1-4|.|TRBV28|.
CASSLDSLNEKLFF
TGTGCCAGCAGTTTGGACAGCCTCAATGAAAAACTGTTTTTT
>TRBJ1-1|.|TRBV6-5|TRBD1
CASSYSTGWMNTEAFF
TGTGCCAGCAGTTACTCGACAGGGTGGATGAACACTGAAGCTTTCTTT
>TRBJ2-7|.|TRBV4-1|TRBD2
CASSQVGASGTYEQYF
TGCGCCAGCAGCCAAGTCGGGGCTAGCGGGACCTACGAGCAGTACTTC
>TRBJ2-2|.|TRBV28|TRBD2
CASRERELNTGELFF
TGTGCCAGCAGAGAGCGGGAGTTAAACACCGGGGAGCTGTTTTTT
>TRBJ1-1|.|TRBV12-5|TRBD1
CASGLKAGTGYTEAFF
TGTGCTAGTGGTTTGAAGGCCGGGACAGGGTACACTGAAGCTTTCTTT
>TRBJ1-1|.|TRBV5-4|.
CASSPPPDRPLNTEAFF
TGTGCCAGCAGCCCCCCCCCGGACAGACCCTTAAACACTGAAGCTTTCTTT
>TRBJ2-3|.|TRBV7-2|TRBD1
CASSLGGTGSDTQYF
TGTGCCAGCAGCTTGGGGGGGACAGGGTCAGATACGCAGTATTTT
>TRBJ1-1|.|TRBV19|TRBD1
CASSSGGPNTEAFF
TGTGCCAGTAGCTCAGGGGGCCCGAACACTGAAGCTTTCTTT
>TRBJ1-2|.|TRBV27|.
CASSLSAAYGYTF
TGTGCCAGCAGTTTATCAGCGGCGTATGGCTACACCTTC
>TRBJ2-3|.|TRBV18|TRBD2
CASSPLAGGSDTQYF
TGTGCCAGCTCACCACTAGCGGGAGGGTCAGATACGCAGTATTTT
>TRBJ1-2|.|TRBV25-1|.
CASSVRTGYGYTF
TGTGCCAGCAGTGTGAGGACTGGCTATGGCTACACCTTC
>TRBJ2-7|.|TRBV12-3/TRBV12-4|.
CASSLSEYEQYF
TGTGCCAGCAGTCTTAGTGAATACGAGCAGTACTTC
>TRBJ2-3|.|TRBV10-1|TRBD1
CASGQGIDTQYF
TGCGCCAGCGGACAGGGGATAGATACGCAGTATTTT
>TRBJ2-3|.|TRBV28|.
CASSRGLSKTDTQYF
TGTGCCAGCAGTCGAGGGCTATCTAAGACAGATACGCAGTATTTT
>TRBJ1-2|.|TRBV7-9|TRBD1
CASRQGQGNPNYGYTF
TGTGCCAGCAGACAGGGACAGGGGAATCCCAACTATGGCTACACCTTC
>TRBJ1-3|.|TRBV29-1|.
CSVERGNTIYF
TGCAGCGTTGAGCGGGGAAACACCATATATTTT
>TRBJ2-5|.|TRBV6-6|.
CASSYEATVEEYF
TGTGCCAGCAGTTACGAGGCAACGGTTGAAGAGTACTTC
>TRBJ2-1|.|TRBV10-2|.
CASSPRAESQFF
TGCGCCAGCAGCCCCAGGGCGGAATCCCAGTTCTTC